This T cell receptor beta chain emerged from a study of blood T cell repertoires in COVID-19. Study context: Spain, Italy and the United States supplied samples that represented acute and convalescent COVID-19. Sources were T cells, B-cell-depleted T cells, or PBMCs; the material itself was cDNA or gDNA.

Clinical histories supplied by participants themselves formed the basis of cohort assignment. V was trimmed by 1 base and J by 4 bases, leaving 11 bases between them. The CDR3 is made up of 15 amino acids. Germline V gives CDR1 SGHDT, CDR2 YYEEEE. Libraries were prepared by immunoSEQ multiplex PCR; TCRdb keeps only in-frame clonotypes and omits some of them. This sample yields 200,000 to 250,000 clones, of which around 90% are seen a single time; over 9% belongs to the top ten. V is TRBV5-6 and J is TRBJ1-4, with a tentative D call TRBD1 (5 bases). The sequence was collected from a man aged 18 to 30 with acute COVID-19. The specimen was PBMCs or T cells enriched from blood (not recorded which). CDR3 in amino acids: CASSLMGRDNEKLFF. DNA for the CDR3: TGTGCCAGCAGCTTGATGGGCAGGGATAATGAAAAACTGTTTTTT.